Sequencing of this TCR beta chain was carried out in a study of blood T cell repertoires in COVID-19. This clone was seen only a few times. V dropped 3 bases and J dropped 10; count of bases not matched to a gene: 5. Germline values: CDR1 SGDLS, CDR2 YYNGEE. CDR3 size: 14 residues. Profiled with immunoSEQ multiplex PCR; TCRdb holds only in-frame clones, not every one. This sample has 100,000 to 150,000 clones, with about 70% found just once. V gene TRBV9 combines with J gene TRBJ2-1; TRBD1 agrees at 12 bases. Sequenced material: peripheral blood. The receptor was derived from a woman in her 70s with acute or convalescent COVID-19. CDR3 protein: CASSALGTGGEQFF. The CDR3 nucleotides are TGTGCCAGCAGCGCGTTGGGGACAGGGGGCGAGCAGTTCTTC. Variable domain in full (rest from reference TRBV9 and TRBJ2-1): DSGVTQTPKHLITATGQRVTLRCSPRSGDLSVYWYQQSLDQGLQFLIQYYNGEERAKGNILERFSAQQFPDLHSELNLSSLELGDSALYFCASSALGTGGEQFFGPGTRLTVL.